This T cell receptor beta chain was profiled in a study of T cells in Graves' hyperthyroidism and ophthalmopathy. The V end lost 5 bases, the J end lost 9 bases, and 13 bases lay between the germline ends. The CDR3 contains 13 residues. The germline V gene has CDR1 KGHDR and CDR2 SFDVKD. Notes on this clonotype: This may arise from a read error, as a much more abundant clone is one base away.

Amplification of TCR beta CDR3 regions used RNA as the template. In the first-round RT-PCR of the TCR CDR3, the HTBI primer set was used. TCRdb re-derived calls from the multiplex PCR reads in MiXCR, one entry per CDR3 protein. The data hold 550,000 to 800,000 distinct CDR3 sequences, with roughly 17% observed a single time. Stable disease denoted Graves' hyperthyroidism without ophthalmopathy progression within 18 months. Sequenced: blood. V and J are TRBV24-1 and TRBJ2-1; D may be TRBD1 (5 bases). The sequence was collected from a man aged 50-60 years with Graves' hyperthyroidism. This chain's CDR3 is CATSGPRTFEQFF. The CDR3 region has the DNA TGTGCCACCAGTGGCCCTCGGACATTTGAGCAGTTCTTC.